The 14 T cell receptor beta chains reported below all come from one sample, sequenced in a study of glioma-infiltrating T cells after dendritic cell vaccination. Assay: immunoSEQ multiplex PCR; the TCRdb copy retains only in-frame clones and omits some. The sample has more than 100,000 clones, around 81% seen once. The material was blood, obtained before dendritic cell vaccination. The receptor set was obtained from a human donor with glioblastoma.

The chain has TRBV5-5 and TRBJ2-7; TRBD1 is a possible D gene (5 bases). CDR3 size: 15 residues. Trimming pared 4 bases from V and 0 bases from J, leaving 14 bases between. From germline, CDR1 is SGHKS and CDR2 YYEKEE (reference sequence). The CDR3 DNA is TGTGCCAGCAGCCCCGACAGATTCCCCTCCTACGAGCAGTACTTC. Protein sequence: CASSPDRFPSYEQYF. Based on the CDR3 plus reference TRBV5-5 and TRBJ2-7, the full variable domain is DAGVTQSPTHLIKTRGQQVTLRCSPISGHKSVSWYQQVLGQGPQFIFQYYEKEERGRGNFPDRFSARQFPNYSSELNVNALLLGDSALYLCASSPDRFPSYEQYFGPGTRLTVT.

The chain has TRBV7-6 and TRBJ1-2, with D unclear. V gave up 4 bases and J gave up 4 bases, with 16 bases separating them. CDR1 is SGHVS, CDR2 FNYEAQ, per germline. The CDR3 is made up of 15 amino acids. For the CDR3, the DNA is TGTGCCAGCAGCTCCAGCGTAGGAGGCCGCTATGGCTACACCTTC. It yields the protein CASSSSVGGRYGYTF.

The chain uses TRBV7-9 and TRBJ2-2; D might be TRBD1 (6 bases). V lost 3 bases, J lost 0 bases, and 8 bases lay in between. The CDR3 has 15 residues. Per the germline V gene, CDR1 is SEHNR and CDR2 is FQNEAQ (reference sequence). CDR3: CASSFGQTNTGELFF. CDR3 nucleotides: TGTGCCAGCAGCTTTGGACAGACGAACACCGGGGAGCTGTTTTTT.

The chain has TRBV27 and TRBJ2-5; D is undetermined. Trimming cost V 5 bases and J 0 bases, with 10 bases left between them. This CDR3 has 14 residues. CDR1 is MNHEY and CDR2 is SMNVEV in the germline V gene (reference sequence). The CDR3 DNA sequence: TGTGCCAGCAGTCTGGGCCGGTACCAAGAGACCCAGTACTTC. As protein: CASSLGRYQETQYF.

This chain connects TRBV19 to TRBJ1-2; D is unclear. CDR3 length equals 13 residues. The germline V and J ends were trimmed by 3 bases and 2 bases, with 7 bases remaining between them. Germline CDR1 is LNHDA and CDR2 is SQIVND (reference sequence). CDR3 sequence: CASSINSNYGYTF. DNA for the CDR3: TGTGCCAGTAGTATCAACAGCAACTATGGCTACACCTTC.

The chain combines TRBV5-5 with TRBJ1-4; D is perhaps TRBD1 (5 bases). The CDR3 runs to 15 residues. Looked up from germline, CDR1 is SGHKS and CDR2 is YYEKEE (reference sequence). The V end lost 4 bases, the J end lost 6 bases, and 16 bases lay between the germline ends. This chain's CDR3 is CASSLRVAGYEKLFF. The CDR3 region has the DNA TGTGCCAGCAGCCTCCGGGTGGCAGGGTATGAAAAACTGTTTTTT.

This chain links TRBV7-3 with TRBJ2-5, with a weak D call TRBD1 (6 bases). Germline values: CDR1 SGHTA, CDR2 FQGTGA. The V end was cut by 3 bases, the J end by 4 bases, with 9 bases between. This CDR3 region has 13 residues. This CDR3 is CASSLTGGETQYF. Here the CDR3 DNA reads TGTGCCAGCAGCTTGACAGGTGGAGAGACCCAGTACTTC.

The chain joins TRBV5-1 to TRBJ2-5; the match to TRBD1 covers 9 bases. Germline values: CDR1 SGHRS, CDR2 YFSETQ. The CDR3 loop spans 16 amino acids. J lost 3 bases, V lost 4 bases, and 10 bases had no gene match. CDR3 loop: CASSPAQGAGEETQYF. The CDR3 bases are TGCGCCAGCAGCCCTGCACAGGGGGCTGGGGAAGAGACCCAGTACTTC.

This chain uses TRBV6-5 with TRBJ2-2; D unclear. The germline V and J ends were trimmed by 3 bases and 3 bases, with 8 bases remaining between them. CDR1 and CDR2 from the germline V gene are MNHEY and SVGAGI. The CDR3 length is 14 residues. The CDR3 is CASSYIVYTGELFF. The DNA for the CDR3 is TGTGCCAGCAGTTATATAGTTTACACCGGGGAGCTGTTTTTT.

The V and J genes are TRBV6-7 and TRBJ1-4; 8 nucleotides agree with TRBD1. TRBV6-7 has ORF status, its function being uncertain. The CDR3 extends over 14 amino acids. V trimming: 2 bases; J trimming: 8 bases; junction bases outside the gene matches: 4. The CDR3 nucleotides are TGTGCCAGCAGTTACGGACAGGGATGGGAAAAACTGTTTTTT. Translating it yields CASSYGQGWEKLFF.

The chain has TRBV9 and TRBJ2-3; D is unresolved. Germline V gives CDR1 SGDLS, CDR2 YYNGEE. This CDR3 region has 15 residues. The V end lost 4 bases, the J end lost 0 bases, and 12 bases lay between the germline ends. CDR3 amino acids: CASSPYSYSTDTQYF. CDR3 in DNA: TGTGCCAGCAGCCCCTACTCATATAGCACAGATACGCAGTATTTT.

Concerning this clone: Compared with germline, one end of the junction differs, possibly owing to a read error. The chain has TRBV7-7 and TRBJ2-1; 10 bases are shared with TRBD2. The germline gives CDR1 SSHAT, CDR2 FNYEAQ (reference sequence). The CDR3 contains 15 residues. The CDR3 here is CASSRAGGPGNEQFF. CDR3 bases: TGTGCTAGCAGCCGAGCGGGGGGGCCGGGGAATGAGCAGTTCTTC.

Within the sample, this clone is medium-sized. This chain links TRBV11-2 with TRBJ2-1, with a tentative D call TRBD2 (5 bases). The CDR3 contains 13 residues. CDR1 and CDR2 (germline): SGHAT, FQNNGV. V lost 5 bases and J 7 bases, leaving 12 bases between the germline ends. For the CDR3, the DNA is TGTGCCAGCAGCCACACTCGGAGGAATGAGCAGTTCTTC. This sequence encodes CASSHTRRNEQFF.

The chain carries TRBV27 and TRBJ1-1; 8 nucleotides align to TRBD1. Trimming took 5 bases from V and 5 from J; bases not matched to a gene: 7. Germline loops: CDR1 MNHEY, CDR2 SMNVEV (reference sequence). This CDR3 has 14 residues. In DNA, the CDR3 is TGTGCCAGCAGTGACAGGGGTTGGAGAACTGAAGCTTTCTTT. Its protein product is CASSDRGWRTEAFF.